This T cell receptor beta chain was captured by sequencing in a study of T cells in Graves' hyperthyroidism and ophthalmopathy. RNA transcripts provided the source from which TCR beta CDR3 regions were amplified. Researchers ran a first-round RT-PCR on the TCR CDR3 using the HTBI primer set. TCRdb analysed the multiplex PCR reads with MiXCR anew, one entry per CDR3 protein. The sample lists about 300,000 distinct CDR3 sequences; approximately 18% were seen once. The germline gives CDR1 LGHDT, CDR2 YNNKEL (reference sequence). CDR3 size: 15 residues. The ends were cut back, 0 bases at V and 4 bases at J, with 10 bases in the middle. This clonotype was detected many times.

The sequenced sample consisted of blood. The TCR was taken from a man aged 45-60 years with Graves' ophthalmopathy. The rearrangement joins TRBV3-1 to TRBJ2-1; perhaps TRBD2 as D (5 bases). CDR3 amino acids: CASSQDLKRYNEQFF. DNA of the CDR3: TGTGCCAGCAGCCAAGATCTCAAGCGGTACAATGAGCAGTTCTTC.